What follows are 16 T cell receptor beta chains derived from one specimen sequenced in a study of shared clonotypes between healthy human individuals. The table came from immunoSEQ multiplex PCR; TCRdb's copy has only in-frame clones and leaves some out. The sample contains hundreds of thousands of clones, around 74% of which appear only once. Source material: memory CD4+ T cells sorted from blood. The subset was: CD45RA-negative fraction. Receptor source: a woman in her twenties or thirties in good health.

The chain carries TRBV18 and TRBJ2-5; D possibly corresponds to TRBD1 (6 bases). Trimming cost V 2 bases and J 7 bases, with 23 bases left between them. The CDR3 is made up of 17 amino acids. In germline, CDR1 is KGHSH, CDR2 LQKENI. CDR3 bases: TGTGCCAGCTCACCATTTGAGGACAGTCGGGAAGGCGGGACCCAGTACTTC. Amino acids: CASSPFEDSREGGTQYF.

The chain combines TRBV2 with TRBJ2-1; 14 positions agree with TRBD2. CDR1 is SNHLY and CDR2 is FYNNEI in the germline V gene. Trimming took 6 bases from V and 3 from J; bases not matched to a gene: 1. The CDR3 has 15 residues. CDR3 nucleotide sequence: TGTGCCAGCAGGGGGACTAGCGGGAGCTACAATGAGCAGTTCTTC. It translates to CASRGTSGSYNEQFF. Full variable domain (missing parts from reference TRBV2 and TRBJ2-1): EPEVTQTPSHQVTQMGQEVILRCVPISNHLYFYWYRQILGQKVEFLVSFYNNEISEKSEIFDDQFSVERPDGSNFTLKIRSTKLEDSAMYFCASRGTSGSYNEQFFGPGTRLTVL.

The chain links TRBV19 to TRBJ2-1; the match to TRBD2 covers 10 bases. V gave up 4 bases and J gave up 3 bases; unmatched junction bases: 6. Germline V gene data show CDR1 as LNHDA and CDR2 as SQIVND (reference sequence). This CDR3 comprises 16 residues. The CDR3 region has the DNA TGTGCCAGTAGTACAGCTAGCGGGAGCGGCTACAATGAGCAGTTCTTC. Its translation is CASSTASGSGYNEQFF.

CDR3 residues: CASSPLEGGYGYTF. The CDR3 bases are TGTGCCAGCTCACCACTCGAGGGGGGCTATGGCTACACCTTC. The chain employs TRBV18 and TRBJ1-2; weak D call: TRBD1 (6 bases). V dropped 1 base and J dropped 4 bases, with 10 bases sitting between them. This CDR3 region has 14 residues. CDR1 KGHSH and CDR2 LQKENI come from the germline V gene. Based on the CDR3 plus reference TRBV18 and TRBJ1-2, the full variable domain is NAGVMQNPRHLVRRRGQEARLRCSPMKGHSHVYWYRQLPEEGLKFMVYLQKENIIDESGMPKERFSAEFPKEGPSILRIQQVVRGDSAAYFCASSPLEGGYGYTFGSGTRLTVV.

The rearrangement joins TRBV7-8 to TRBJ1-5; D remains unclear. V gave up 7 bases and J gave up 4 bases, with 17 bases separating them. From germline, CDR1 is SGHVS and CDR2 FQNEAQ. This CDR3 contains 15 residues. The CDR3 spells CASTDREQRNQPQHF. CDR3 DNA: TGTGCCAGCACCGATAGGGAACAGCGGAATCAGCCCCAGCATTTT.

Remarks on this clone: Other DNA sequences in this specimen translate into the identical CDR3. This sequence joins TRBV18 and TRBJ2-3; TRBD1 matches at 10 bases. After removal of 2 bases from V and 1 base from J, the junction contained 0 bases not matched to a gene. This CDR3 is built from 15 residues. Germline CDR1 and CDR2: KGHSH and LQKENI. CDR3 loop: CASSPGTGGTDTQYF. The CDR3 nucleotides are TGTGCCAGCTCACCAGGGACAGGGGGCACAGATACGCAGTATTTT.

CDR3 amino acids: CASSLERQGWQPQHF. CDR3 in DNA: TGTGCCAGCAGCCTAGAAAGACAGGGGTGGCAGCCCCAGCATTTT. The rearrangement joins TRBV7-2 to TRBJ1-5; TRBD1 aligns across 8 bases. The CDR3 has 15 residues. V was pared by 5 bases and J by 7 bases, with 10 bases of the junction left unmatched. The germline V gene has CDR1 SGHTA and CDR2 FQGNSA.

This clone turned up a few times. The chain combines TRBV5-6 with TRBJ1-4; 7 nucleotides match TRBD1. J was trimmed by 1 base and V by 4 bases; bases with no gene match: 1. This CDR3 spans 14 amino acids. Germline CDR1 is SGHDT and CDR2 is YYEEEE. CDR3 region: CASSGDRTNEKLFF. CDR3 coding DNA: TGTGCCAGCAGCGGGGACAGAACTAATGAAAAACTGTTTTTT.

V gene TRBV18 combines with J gene TRBJ2-2, with unresolved D. V lost 2 bases and J 3 bases, leaving 13 bases between the germline ends. Per germline, CDR1 KGHSH and CDR2 LQKENI. The CDR3 runs to 16 residues. The CDR3 protein is CASSPARTSDTGELFF. The DNA of the CDR3 is TGTGCCAGCTCACCAGCTAGAACCTCAGACACCGGGGAGCTGTTTTTT.

This chain connects TRBV7-9 to TRBJ2-7; D remains unclear. The CDR3 length is 13 residues. Germline V gene data show CDR1 as SEHNR and CDR2 as FQNEAQ (reference sequence). Trimming shortened V by 2 bases and J by 5 bases, and 10 bases separated the two germline ends. The CDR3 DNA follows: TGTGCCAGCAGCTTAAGATCGGTAGACGAGCAGTACTTC. Amino acid sequence: CASSLRSVDEQYF. Variable domain in full (rest from reference TRBV7-9 and TRBJ2-7): DTGVSQNPRHKITKRGQNVTFRCDPISEHNRLYWYRQTLGQGPEFLTYFQNEAQLEKSRLLSDRFSAERPKGSFSTLEIQRTEQGDSAMYLCASSLRSVDEQYFGPGTRLTVT.

The genes are TRBV19 and TRBJ2-2; TRBD1 matches at 9 bases. V gave up 5 bases and J gave up 4 bases; unmatched junction bases: 5. Germline V gives CDR1 LNHDA, CDR2 SQIVND (reference sequence). The CDR3 extends over 15 amino acids. The CDR3 protein is CASSGDRAITGELFF. Here the CDR3 DNA reads TGTGCCAGTAGTGGGGACAGGGCGATCACCGGGGAGCTGTTTTTT.

The rearrangement uses TRBV11-3 and TRBJ2-5; D is perhaps TRBD1 or TRBD2 (5 bases each). Germline loops: CDR1 SGHNT, CDR2 YENEEA. Trimming removed 5 bases at V and 5 bases at J, with 12 bases between. CDR3 size: 13 residues. CDR3 loop: CASSPRDGETQYF. CDR3 nucleotides: TGTGCCAGCAGCCCCCGGGACGGCGAGACCCAGTACTTC. Drawing the rest from reference TRBV11-3 and TRBJ2-5, the complete variable domain is EAGVVQSPRYKIIEKKQPVAFWCNPISGHNTLYWYLQNLGQGPELLIRYENEEAVDDSQLPKDRFSAERLKGVDSTLKIQPAELGDSAVYLCASSPRDGETQYFGPGTRLLVL.

The chain combines TRBV9 with TRBJ2-7, with D perhaps TRBD2 (6 bases). V was pared by 3 bases and J by 0 bases, with 10 bases between. The germline gives CDR1 SGDLS, CDR2 YYNGEE. The CDR3 length is 14 residues. The CDR3 reads CASSDRDSSYEQYF. The CDR3 DNA follows: TGTGCCAGCAGCGACCGGGACTCCTCCTACGAGCAGTACTTC.

The chain couples TRBV15 to TRBJ1-1, with TRBD1 as a possible D gene (5 bases). Per the germline V gene, CDR1 is LNHNV and CDR2 is YYDKDF (reference sequence). Trimming cost V 3 bases and J 10 bases, with 15 bases left between them. The CDR3 loop spans 13 amino acids. The CDR3 loop is CATSRLLQVGAFF. CDR3 coding DNA: TGTGCCACCAGCAGGTTATTACAGGTCGGAGCTTTCTTT.

This chain joins TRBV4-2 and TRBJ1-5; tentative D call: TRBD1 (5 bases). Germline assignment: CDR1 LGHNA and CDR2 YNFKEQ. V lost 5 bases and J 3 bases, leaving 17 bases between the germline ends. The CDR3 is 16 amino acids. CDR3 sequence (DNA): TGTGCCAGCAGCTTGTCGGGACTCAGGTCCAATCAGCCCCAGCATTTT. Amino acid sequence: CASSLSGLRSNQPQHF.

The V and J genes are TRBV6-1 and TRBJ2-7, with D perhaps matching TRBD2 (5 bases). The length of the CDR3 is 12 residues. V was shortened by 6 bases and J by 7 bases, with 13 bases between the two germline ends. Germline V gene lookup returns CDR1 MNHNS and CDR2 SASEGT. CDR3 region: CASSYTSGEQYF. The DNA of the CDR3 is TGTGCCAGCAGCTACACCTCGGGGGAGCAGTACTTC.